This T cell receptor (beta chain) was identified in a study of blood T cell repertoires in COVID-19. Method: immunoSEQ multiplex PCR; TCRdb's copy keeps in-frame clones and lacks some. Here the sample spans tens of thousands of clones, roughly 85% being singletons. The CDR3 consists of 15 residues. In germline, CDR1 is SGHRS, CDR2 YFSETQ. J gave up 4 bases and V 4 bases, and 11 bases lay outside the gene matches. This TCR was recovered from a man in his sixties with COVID-19, enrolled during active disease. Sequencing was done on a sample of peripheral blood. This sequence joins TRBV5-1 and TRBJ2-7; 7 nucleotides agree with TRBD1. The CDR3 here is CASSISGTVGYEQYF. The CDR3 DNA is TGCGCCAGCAGCATATCCGGGACAGTGGGGTACGAGCAGTACTTC.